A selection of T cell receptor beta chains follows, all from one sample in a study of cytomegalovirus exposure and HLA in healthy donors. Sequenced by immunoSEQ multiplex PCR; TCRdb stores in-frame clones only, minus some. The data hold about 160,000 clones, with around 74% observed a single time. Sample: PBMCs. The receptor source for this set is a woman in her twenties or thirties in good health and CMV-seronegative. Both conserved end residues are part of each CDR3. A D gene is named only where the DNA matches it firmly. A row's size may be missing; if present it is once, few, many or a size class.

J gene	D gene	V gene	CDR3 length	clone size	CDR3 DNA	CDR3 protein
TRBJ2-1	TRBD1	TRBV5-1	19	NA	TGCGCCAGCAGCTTGGCCGGGCAGGGGGTATATAGCTCCTACAATGAGCAGTTCTTC	CASSLAGQGVYSSYNEQFF
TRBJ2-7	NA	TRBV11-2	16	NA	TGTGCCAGCAGCTTAGTGGCAGGCGCGAGCTCCTACGAGCAGTACTTC	CASSLVAGASSYEQYF
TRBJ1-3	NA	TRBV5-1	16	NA	TGCGCCAGCAGCCAGGACAGACCAGTCTCTGGAAACACCATATATTTT	CASSQDRPVSGNTIYF
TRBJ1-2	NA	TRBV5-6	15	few	TGTGCCAGCAGCTTGGGGAGCACAGGGTCCGGCGGCTACACCTTC	CASSLGSTGSGGYTF
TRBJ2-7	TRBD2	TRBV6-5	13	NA	TGTGCCAGCAGGACTAGCGGCTCCTACGAGCAGTACTTC	CASRTSGSYEQYF
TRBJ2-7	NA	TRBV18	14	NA	TGTGCCAGCTCACCAATCGGTACTGCCTACGAGCAGTACTTC	CASSPIGTAYEQYF
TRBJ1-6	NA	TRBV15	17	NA	TGTGCCACCAGCAGTGTTGGGGACTCCTCCCGAAGATCCCCCCTCCACTTT	CATSSVGDSSRRSPLHF
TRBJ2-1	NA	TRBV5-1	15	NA	TGCGCCAGCAGCTTAGGCGGGGCCCTCTACAATGAGCAGTTCTTC	CASSLGGALYNEQFF
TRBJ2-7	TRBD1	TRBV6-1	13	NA	TGTGCCAGCTGCCTGACAGGGGGCCACGAGCAGTACTTC	CASCLTGGHEQYF
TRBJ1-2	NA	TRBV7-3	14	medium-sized	TGTGCCAGCAGCTTAGAAGGGGATGACTATGGCTACACCTTC	CASSLEGDDYGYTF
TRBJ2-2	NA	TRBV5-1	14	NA	TGCGCCAGCAGCCCGAACAGTGACACCGGGGAGCTGTTTTTT	CASSPNSDTGELFF
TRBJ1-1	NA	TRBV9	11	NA	TGTGCCAGCCGCCCTCTCGGGGGAGCTTTCTTT	CASRPLGGAFF
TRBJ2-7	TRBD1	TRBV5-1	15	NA	TGCGCCAGCAGCATATTTGACAGGGGGGCCTACGAGCAGTACTTC	CASSIFDRGAYEQYF
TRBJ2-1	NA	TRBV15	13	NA	TGTGCCACCAGCGGGGGGACCTACAATGAGCAGTTCTTC	CATSGGTYNEQFF
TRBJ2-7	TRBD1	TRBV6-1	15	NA	TGTGCCAGCAGTGGCAGGACAGGGGGCGCGGCCGAGCAGTACTTC	CASSGRTGGAAEQYF
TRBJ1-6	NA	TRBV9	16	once	TGTGCCAGCAGCGTAGGCTCCTCTACCTATAATTCACCCCTCCACTTT	CASSVGSSTYNSPLHF
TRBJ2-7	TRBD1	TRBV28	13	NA	TGTGCCACCAAACGACAGGGGCGGTTCGAGCAGTACTTC	CATKRQGRFEQYF
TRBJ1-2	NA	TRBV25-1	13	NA	TGTGCCAGCAGTGAATTGAGGGATCAGGGCTACACCTTC	CASSELRDQGYTF
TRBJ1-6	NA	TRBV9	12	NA	TGTGCCAGCGGAGGATTCCAATCACCCCTCCACTTT	CASGGFQSPLHF
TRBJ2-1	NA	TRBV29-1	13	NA	TGCAGCGTTGAACCCAGGGGGGCCAATGAGCAGTTCTTC	CSVEPRGANEQFF
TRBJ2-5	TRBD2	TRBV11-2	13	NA	TGTGCCTCCTGTAGCGGGGGCCCCTGGATCCAGTACTTC	CASCSGGPWIQYF
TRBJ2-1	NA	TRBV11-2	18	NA	TGTGCCAGCAGCTTAGGCCCCCTCTTAGTTACAGCCTACAATGAGCAGTTCTTC	CASSLGPLLVTAYNEQFF
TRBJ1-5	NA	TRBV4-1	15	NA	TGCGCCAGCAGCCAAGTTAACGGGGGCAATCAGCCCCAGCATTTT	CASSQVNGGNQPQHF
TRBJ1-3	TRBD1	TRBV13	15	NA	TGTGCCAGCAGCTCGGGACAGGGAGCTGGAAACACCATATATTTT	CASSSGQGAGNTIYF
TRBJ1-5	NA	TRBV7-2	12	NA	TGTGCCAGCAGCTTCGCGACACAGCCCCAGCATTTT	CASSFATQPQHF
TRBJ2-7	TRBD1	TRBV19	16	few	TGTGCCAGTAGTATAACCCGACGGACAGGGGCCTACGAGCAGTACTTC	CASSITRRTGAYEQYF
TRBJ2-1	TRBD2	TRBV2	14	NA	TGTGCCAGCGAAAGCGGGGGGCTTTACAATGAGCAGTTCTTC	CASESGGLYNEQFF
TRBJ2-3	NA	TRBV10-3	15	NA	TGTGCCACCCGGGATGAGGTCACGGGCACAGATACGCAGTATTTT	CATRDEVTGTDTQYF
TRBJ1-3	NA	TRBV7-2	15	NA	TGTGCCAGCAGCTTTTTGCGGGGCTCTGGAAACACCATATATTTT	CASSFLRGSGNTIYF
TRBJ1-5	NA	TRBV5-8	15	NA	TGTGCCAGCAGCTTGGAGGCAGGGGTATATGAGCCCCAGCATTTT	CASSLEAGVYEPQHF
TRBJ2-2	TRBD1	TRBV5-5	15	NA	TGTGCCAGCAGCTATAGACAGGGGAACACCGGGGAGCTGTTTTTT	CASSYRQGNTGELFF
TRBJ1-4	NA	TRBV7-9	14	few	TGTGCCAGCACCCCAACAAGGGGTGGTGAAAAACTGTTTTTT	CASTPTRGGEKLFF
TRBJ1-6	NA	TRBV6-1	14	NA	TGTGCCAGCCAAATTTCAGGGTTTGGTTCACCCCTCCACTTT	CASQISGFGSPLHF
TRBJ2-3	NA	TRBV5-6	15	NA	TGTGCCAGCAGCTTGGATGCGGGGAGGACAGATACGCAGTATTTT	CASSLDAGRTDTQYF
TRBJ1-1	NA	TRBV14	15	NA	TGTGCCAGCAGCCAACAGTGGGCCAGGTGGACTGAAGCTTTCTTT	CASSQQWARWTEAFF
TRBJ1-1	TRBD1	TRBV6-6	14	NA	TGTGCCAGCAGCCGACAGGGAATGAACACTGAAGCTTTCTTT	CASSRQGMNTEAFF
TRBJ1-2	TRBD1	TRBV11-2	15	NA	TGTGCCAGCAGCTATTCACCGGGACAGGGGGAGGGCTACACCTTC	CASSYSPGQGEGYTF
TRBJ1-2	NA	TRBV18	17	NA	TGTGCCAGCTCACCACTGGGGGGTACATCGGAGTTCTATGGCTACACCTTC	CASSPLGGTSEFYGYTF
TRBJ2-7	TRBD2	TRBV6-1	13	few	TGTGCCATCTCTAGCGGAGAGATCTTCGAGCAGTACTTC	CAISSGEIFEQYF
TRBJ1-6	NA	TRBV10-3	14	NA	TGTGCCATCAGTGAGTCGATTCGGGGAACGGCCCTCCACTTT	CAISESIRGTALHF
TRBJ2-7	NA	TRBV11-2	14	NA	TGTGCCAGCAGCGTCTCCCGGGACAACTACGAGCAGTACTTC	CASSVSRDNYEQYF
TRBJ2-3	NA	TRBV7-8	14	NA	TGTGCCAGCAGACCCTTTCGAGGCACAGATACGCAGTATTTT	CASRPFRGTDTQYF
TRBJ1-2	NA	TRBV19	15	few	TGTGCCAGTAGTATGGGGACTTCATGGAACTATGGCTACACCTTC	CASSMGTSWNYGYTF
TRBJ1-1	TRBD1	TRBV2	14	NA	TGTGCCAGCAAGAACCGACAGGGGGGCACTGAAGCTTTCTTT	CASKNRQGGTEAFF
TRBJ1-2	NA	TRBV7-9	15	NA	TGTGCCAGCAGCTTAGATCAGGGGAAGGTCAATGGCTACACCTTC	CASSLDQGKVNGYTF
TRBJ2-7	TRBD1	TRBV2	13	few	TGTGCCAGCAGTGGGGACAGGGGCCTCGAGCAGTACTTC	CASSGDRGLEQYF
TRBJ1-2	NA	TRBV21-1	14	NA	TGTGCCAGCAGCAAAGAGCCAGGGCCATATGGCTACACCTTC	CASSKEPGPYGYTF
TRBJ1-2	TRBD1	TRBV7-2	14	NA	TGTGCCAGCAGCTCCCCGGACAGGGGGAGCGGCTACACCTTC	CASSSPDRGSGYTF
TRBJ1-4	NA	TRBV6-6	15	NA	TGTGCCAGCAGTTACCAGGGGCCTACGATCGAAAAACTGTTTTTT	CASSYQGPTIEKLFF
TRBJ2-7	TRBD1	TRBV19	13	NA	TGTGCCAGTAGTTCGGACAGGTCCTACGAGCAGTACTTC	CASSSDRSYEQYF
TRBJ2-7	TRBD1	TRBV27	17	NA	TGTGCCAGCAGTTGGTCCGGGACAGGGGAATTCTCCTACGAGCAGTACTTC	CASSWSGTGEFSYEQYF
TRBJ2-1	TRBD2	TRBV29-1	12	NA	TGCAGCGCAGGGACTAGCGGGCCTGAGCAGTTCTTC	CSAGTSGPEQFF
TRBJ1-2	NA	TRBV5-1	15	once	TGCGCCAGCAGCTTGGTTCGCGGGGATAGCACAGGCTACACCTTC	CASSLVRGDSTGYTF
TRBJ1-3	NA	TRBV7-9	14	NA	TGTGCCAGCAGCCCCCGAGCCCCTGGAAACACCATATATTTT	CASSPRAPGNTIYF
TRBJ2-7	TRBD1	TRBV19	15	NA	TGTGCCAGTAGCCGACAGGGGCGCAAGGAATACGAGCAGTACTTC	CASSRQGRKEYEQYF
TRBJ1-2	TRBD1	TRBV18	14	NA	TGTGCCAGCTCAGGGACAGGGGTCGGCTATGGCTACACCTTC	CASSGTGVGYGYTF